The 29 T cell receptor beta chains below come from one sample, sequenced in a study of identical twins (dated by TCRdb to about 2016). Preparation of the library involved 5' RACE. The reads were generated on an Illumina HiSeq 2000. The public reads were quality trimmed at Q25 with fastp and then assembled into clones with MiXCR by TCRdb, keeping productive beta chains. Each entry merges the rows of one CDR3 protein and shows their most common DNA and genes. Here the sample has fewer than 900,000 distinct CDR3 sequences; around 21% occur a single time. The top ten constitute 4.3% of the sample. The same sample was also used in a study of T cells expressing NK-cell markers.

Sequences were obtained from PBMCs. These TCRs come from a woman aged 18-29 years in good health.

This clonotype was observed a handful of times. The rearrangement links TRBV5-1 to TRBJ1-1; perhaps TRBD1 as D (5 bases). V lost 6 bases and J 4 bases, leaving 16 bases between the germline ends. Germline CDR1 reads SGHRS; CDR2 reads YFSETQ. The CDR3 consists of 14 residues. The CDR3 nucleotides are TGCGCCAGCACGACCGGGACCGTGGGCACTGAAGCTTTCTTT. As protein: CASTTGTVGTEAFF.

This chain joins TRBV6-2 or TRBV6-3 and TRBJ2-7; 8 bases match TRBD2. CDR1 is MNHEY and CDR2 is SVGEGT in the germline V gene. Trimming took 2 bases from V and 7 from J; bases not matched to a gene: 10. The CDR3 is 15 residues long. CDR3 nucleotide sequence: TGTGCCAGCAGTTACCGACGGGAGGGCCTGGGGGAGCAGTACTTC. Its translation: CASSYRREGLGEQYF.

The rearrangement joins TRBV18 to TRBJ1-2, with TRBD1 as a possible D gene (6 bases). The CDR3 is 14 amino acids. CDR1 and CDR2 (germline): KGHSH, LQKENI. V gave up 3 bases and J gave up 7 bases, with 15 bases separating them. DNA for the CDR3: TGTGCCAGCTCACCCACCCCAGGGGAGGCTGGCTACACCTTC. Its translation is CASSPTPGEAGYTF.

The CDR3, as DNA: TGTGCCAGCAGTTACTCCCCCAACCCCCGGGAGCTGTTTTTT. Amino acids: CASSYSPNPRELFF. The chain uses TRBV6-5 and TRBJ2-2, with no clear D. This CDR3 region has 14 residues. V was pared by 0 bases and J by 9 bases, with 11 bases between. From germline, CDR1 is MNHEY and CDR2 SVGAGI.

This clonotype was counted a few times. The chain has TRBV10-1 and TRBJ2-5; D not resolved. V lost 6 bases to trimming and J lost 6 bases, with 11 bases between them. CDR1 is WNHNN, CDR2 SYGVQD, per germline (reference sequence). This CDR3 contains 12 residues. For the CDR3, the DNA is TGCGCCAGCAGCCCCGAAAAAAAGACCCAGTACTTC. Its translation is CASSPEKKTQYF.

The chain recombines TRBV4-1 with TRBJ2-7; 7 bases agree with TRBD2. The V gene's germline CDR1 is MGHRA and CDR2 YSYEKL. The CDR3 runs 16 residues. Unmatched junction bases numbered 7, after V lost 0 bases and J lost 2 bases. CDR3 DNA sequence: TGCGCCAGCAGCCAAGATGTTACTAGCGAGACCTACGAGCAGTACTTC. Its translation is CASSQDVTSETYEQYF.

This clonotype was counted between two and nine times. The chain carries TRBV7-2 and TRBJ1-1; the D is unclear. The CDR3 covers 12 residues. The germline CDR1 and CDR2 sequences are SGHTA and FQGNSA. Trimming removed 5 bases from V and 4 bases from J, with 8 bases in between. The CDR3 sequence: CASSSHGTEAFF. DNA of the CDR3: TGTGCCAGCAGCAGCCACGGCACTGAAGCTTTCTTT.

The CDR3 DNA reads as TGTGCCAGCAGCGGGACAGGTCGGCGGCCCCAGCATTTT. Residues: CASSGTGRRPQHF. The chain has TRBV12-3 or TRBV12-4 and TRBJ1-5, with TRBD1 matching over 8 bases. The V segment lost 6 bases and the J segment 9 bases; nucleotides outside the gene matches: 7. CDR3 length equals 13 residues.

This clonotype occurred many times. The chain has TRBV11-2 and TRBJ1-1; a possible D gene is TRBD1 (6 bases). The V gene lost 2 bases and the J gene lost 4 bases, with 11 bases spanning the gap. CDR1 and CDR2 (germline): SGHAT, FQNNGV. The length of the CDR3 is 14 residues. CDR3 amino acids: CASSLTGLGTEAFF. As DNA, the CDR3 is TGTGCCAGCAGCTTAACAGGGTTGGGCACTGAAGCTTTCTTT.

This chain joins TRBV12-3 or TRBV12-4 and TRBJ1-2, with 8 bases aligning to TRBD1. V lost 3 bases, J lost 8 bases, and 8 bases stayed unmatched. This CDR3 is 14 amino acids long. The CDR3 sequence: CASSLSRGLGGYTF. The CDR3 DNA sequence: TGTGCCAGCAGTTTGTCCAGGGGGCTCGGGGGCTACACCTTC.

This clonotype was counted only a few times. In DNA, the CDR3 is TGTGCCAGCAGCTTGGAGGGGCCTGGGCATGAGCAGTTCTTC. This sequence encodes CASSLEGPGHEQFF. The rearrangement uses TRBV5-4 and TRBJ2-1, with D perhaps TRBD1 (5 bases). This CDR3 spans 14 amino acids. Per the germline V gene, CDR1 is SGHNT and CDR2 is YYREEE (reference sequence). Trimming shortened V by 0 bases and J by 8 bases, and 12 bases separated the two germline ends.

At least ten counts were recorded for this clonotype. Germline is not matched at one junction end, which may reflect a read error. The gene calls are TRBV12-3 or TRBV12-4 and TRBJ2-1; TRBD2 matches at 9 bases. The length of the CDR3 is 14 residues. Here the CDR3 DNA reads TGTGCCAGCAGCTTAGCGGGAGCCTACAATGAGCAGTTCTTC. It yields the protein CASSLAGAYNEQFF.

The J gene is TRBJ2-5, the V gene TRBV5-1; 7 nucleotides line up with TRBD2. V shed 4 bases, J shed 5 bases, and the junction held 17 bases outside the gene matches. The CDR3 loop spans 17 amino acids. CDR1 is SGHRS, CDR2 YFSETQ, per germline. In DNA form, the CDR3 reads TGCGCCAGCAGCCTAACTAGCGCATCCACCCTGGGGGAGACCCAGTACTTC. It codes for CASSLTSASTLGETQYF.

V is TRBV7-6 and J is TRBJ2-2; no reliable D call. Trimming removed 4 bases from V and 1 base from J, with 16 bases in between. The CDR3 has 17 residues. Germline CDR1 SGHVS, CDR2 FNYEAQ. CDR3: CASSSIQPIQNTGELFF. CDR3 coding DNA: TGTGCCAGCAGCTCTATACAACCAATTCAGAACACCGGGGAGCTGTTTTTT.

This clonotype was observed many times. The V gene is TRBV10-3, the J gene TRBJ2-7, with 10 bases matching TRBD1. Germline V gene lookup returns CDR1 ENHRY and CDR2 SYGVKD. V trimming: 10 bases; J trimming: 5 bases; junction bases outside the gene matches: 11. The CDR3 sequence is 14 residues long. For the CDR3, the DNA is TGTGCCACCCAAGGGGGACAGGGGATCCACGAGCAGTACTTC. Residues: CATQGGQGIHEQYF.

This clonotype was recorded many times. The chain carries TRBV29-1 and TRBJ1-1; D is unclear. Germline loops: CDR1 SQVTM, CDR2 ANQGSEA. Trimming took off 7 bases at V and 4 bases at J, with 16 bases between the two ends. This CDR3 spans 13 amino acids. The CDR3 DNA sequence: TGCAGCGGACGCAAAGCGGCTCGCACTGAAGCTTTCTTT. This sequence encodes CSGRKAARTEAFF.

This clonotype was detected only a few times. V usage is TRBV12-3 or TRBV12-4 and J usage is TRBJ1-6; D gene uncertain. The V end lost 8 bases, the J end lost 10 bases, and 15 bases lay between the germline ends. CDR3 size: 13 residues. CDR3 DNA: TGTGCCAGCCGCCTTTCGGATGCATCACCCCTCCACTTT. Translated, it gives CASRLSDASPLHF.

The chain employs TRBV4-3 and TRBJ2-1; 7 bases are a match to TRBD2. CDR1 LGHNA and CDR2 YSLEER come from the germline V gene. The CDR3 has 15 amino acids. The V and J ends lost 0 bases and 4 bases, in that order; junction bases with no gene match: 3. CDR3 bases: TGCGCCAGCAGCCAAGAGCGGGAGAGATACAATGAGCAGTTCTTC. It translates to CASSQERERYNEQFF.

This clonotype was counted ten times or more. The chain couples TRBV20-1 to TRBJ2-7, with 7 bases identical to TRBD2. Germline-derived CDR1 and CDR2 are DFQATT and SNEGSKA (reference sequence). The CDR3 is 11 amino acids. V trimming: 7 bases; J trimming: 5 bases; junction bases outside the gene matches: 5. The CDR3 DNA sequence: TGCAGTGTCCGGGAGGACCACGAGCAGTACTTC. Translating it yields CSVREDHEQYF.

In this sample, this clonotype turned up a few times. The genes are TRBV7-2 and TRBJ2-7; 8 nucleotides line up with TRBD1. V lost 5 bases, J lost 4 bases, and 7 bases stayed unmatched. Germline V gene lookup returns CDR1 SGHTA and CDR2 FQGNSA. The CDR3 length is 14 residues. CDR3 in amino acids: CASSPWDRMYEQYF. The CDR3 nucleotides are TGTGCCAGCAGCCCGTGGGACAGGATGTACGAGCAGTACTTC. Using reference TRBV7-2 and TRBJ2-7 for the parts outside the CDR3, the full variable domain is GAGVSQSPSNKVTEKGKDVELRCDPISGHTALYWYRQSLGQGLEFLIYFQGNSAPDKSGLPSDRFSAERTGGSVSTLTIQRTQQEDSAVYLCASSPWDRMYEQYFGPGTRLTVT.

CDR3: CASTRQGAARAQHF. DNA for the CDR3: TGTGCCAGCACAAGACAGGGGGCCGCAAGGGCCCAGCATTTT. V gene TRBV6-2 or TRBV6-3 combines with J gene TRBJ1-5; 10 nucleotides agree with TRBD1. CDR1 is MNHEY, CDR2 SVGEGT, per germline. Trimming removed 7 bases from V and 11 bases from J; junction bases left unmatched: 11. The CDR3 covers 14 residues.

The gene calls are TRBV7-6 and TRBJ2-1; D may match TRBD1 or TRBD2 (5 bases each). This CDR3 has 13 residues. V lost 5 bases and J lost 3, with 8 bases in between. Germline CDR1 SGHVS, CDR2 FNYEAQ. In nucleotides, the CDR3 is TGTGCCAGCAGCCGGGACGTCTACAATGAGCAGTTCTTC. Protein product: CASSRDVYNEQFF.

This clonotype has a count of ten or more. The CDR3 DNA reads as TGTGCCAGCAGTTTAGTCAGGGACGGAGAGACCCAGTACTTC. Protein: CASSLVRDGETQYF. V usage is TRBV12-3 or TRBV12-4 and J usage is TRBJ2-5; D might be TRBD1 or TRBD2, each matching 5 bases. The length of the CDR3 is 14 residues. The V end lost 1 base, the J end lost 4 bases, and 10 bases lay between the germline ends.

This clonotype has at least ten counts. V usage is TRBV20-1 and J usage is TRBJ2-1; either TRBD1 or TRBD2 may fit D (5 bases each). Trimming removed 8 bases at V and 13 bases at J, with 15 bases between. Germline V CDR1 and CDR2: DFQATT, SNEGSKA (reference sequence). The CDR3 consists of 10 residues. CDR3 sequence (DNA): TGCAGTTCGCCGGGACCACCACAGTTCTTC. It translates to CSSPGPPQFF.

The table lists this clonotype with a few counts. This rearrangement joins TRBV6-1 to TRBJ2-7, with D hard to call. From germline, CDR1 is MNHNS and CDR2 SASEGT. The V gene lost 1 base and the J gene lost 0 bases, with 10 bases spanning the gap. The CDR3 consists of 15 residues. The CDR3 nucleotides read TGTGCCAGCAGTGAAGAATACATGAGCTCCTACGAGCAGTACTTC. Amino acids: CASSEEYMSSYEQYF.

This clonotype was found a few times. The V gene is TRBV12-3 or TRBV12-4, the J gene TRBJ1-5; D perhaps matches TRBD1 (6 bases). CDR3 length equals 14 residues. Trimming cost V 6 bases and J 3 bases, with 12 bases left between them. CDR3 loop: CASSSGQINQPQHF. In nucleotides, the CDR3 is TGTGCCAGCAGCTCAGGACAGATCAATCAGCCCCAGCATTTT.

This sequence joins TRBV12-3 or TRBV12-4 and TRBJ2-7; D unclear. V lost 1 base, J lost 0 bases, and 7 bases lay in between. The CDR3 spans 14 residues. CDR3 DNA: TGTGCCAGCAGTTTAGTAGGGATCTCCTACGAGCAGTACTTC. The encoded protein is CASSLVGISYEQYF.

The chain carries TRBV2 and TRBJ2-7; no clear D gene. Trimming pared 1 base from V and 2 bases from J, leaving 9 bases between. The CDR3 has 14 amino acids. The germline gives CDR1 SNHLY, CDR2 FYNNEI. Written as DNA, the CDR3 is TGTGCCAGCAGTGAAGTCGCCAGTCCCTACGAGCAGTACTTC. This gives the protein CASSEVASPYEQYF.

This clonotype was counted at least ten times. V and J are TRBV7-6 and TRBJ2-7; TRBD1 might be the D (5 bases). The germline CDR1 and CDR2 sequences are SGHVS and FNYEAQ. This CDR3 is built from 17 residues. V was clipped by 1 base and J by 0 bases, with 16 bases between them. CDR3 sequence (DNA): TGTGCCAGCAGCTTAGAAATTCAGGGTCCCAGCTCCTACGAGCAGTACTTC. Amino acid sequence: CASSLEIQGPSSYEQYF.